Below, 7 T cell receptor beta chains from the same sample are listed, as sequenced in a study of cytomegalovirus exposure and HLA in healthy donors. Use of 60 Vbeta and 13 Jbeta primers characterized the PCR. This table comes from immunoSEQ multiplex PCR, and its TCRdb copy is limited to in-frame clones, with some not included. The sample carries over 200,000 clones, 65% to 75% recorded once. Specimen: PBMCs. The source of these receptors is a young woman in good health and CMV-seronegative.

The chain links TRBV5-1 to TRBJ2-7, with D tentatively TRBD2 (6 bases). The V gene's germline CDR1 is SGHRS and CDR2 YFSETQ. V lost 0 bases and J 2 bases, leaving 12 bases between the germline ends. The CDR3 has 15 amino acids. The CDR3 DNA follows: TGCGCCAGCAGCTTGGAACCGGAGGGGACCTACGAGCAGTACTTC. This translates into CASSLEPEGTYEQYF.

This chain uses TRBV25-1 with TRBJ1-1; no clear D. Looked up from germline, CDR1 is MGHDK and CDR2 is SYGVNS. V was cut by 5 bases and J by 1 base, with 20 bases left in between. The CDR3 loop spans 17 amino acids. The CDR3 nucleotides read TGTGCCAGCAGTAGAAGACGGCGGGGTTCCAGGAACACTGAAGCTTTCTTT. Amino acids: CASSRRRRGSRNTEAFF.

This clone turned up a few times. This chain uses TRBV7-3 with TRBJ1-2; 8 nucleotides align to TRBD1. In germline, CDR1 is SGHTA, CDR2 FQGTGA. There are 16 residues in the CDR3. With V trimmed by 1 base and J by 4 bases, 8 bases remained unmatched. CDR3 sequence reads: CASSLISGQGSYGYTF. CDR3 in DNA: TGTGCCAGCAGCTTAATATCCGGACAGGGCTCCTATGGCTACACCTTC.

The CDR3 DNA sequence: TGTGCCAGTAGCCGTGGAGGGGAAAGTAAGGGTTACAGCTCTGGAAACACCATATATTTT. Its translation: CASSRGGESKGYSSGNTIYF. V is TRBV19 and J is TRBJ1-3; D is possibly TRBD1 (5 bases). V was clipped by 6 bases and J by 0 bases, with 27 bases between them. The CDR3 totals 20 residues. Germline V CDR1 and CDR2: LNHDA, SQIVND (reference sequence).

The chain is built from TRBV4-1 and TRBJ2-3; tentatively, D is TRBD2 (5 bases). V gave up 3 bases and J gave up 3 bases, with 16 bases separating them. This CDR3 is built from 16 residues. Germline CDR1 and CDR2: MGHRA and YSYEKL. The CDR3 sequence: CASSQPRAGPTDTQYF. DNA for the CDR3: TGCGCCAGCAGCCAGCCTCGGGCGGGCCCGACAGATACGCAGTATTTT.

The rearrangement joins TRBV6-6 to TRBJ2-7; 10 positions match TRBD1. The CDR3 runs to 15 residues. CDR1 and CDR2 from the germline V gene are MNHNY and SVGAGI (reference sequence). V was pared by 11 bases and J by 4 bases, with 14 bases of the junction left unmatched. The CDR3 DNA reads as TGTGCCTTAGATGGGGACAGGGGAGGAATGTACGAGCAGTACTTC. The encoded protein is CALDGDRGGMYEQYF.

The CDR3 region is CAWSEGTGSLEQYF. The CDR3 DNA is TGTGCCTGGAGTGAGGGGACAGGGAGCTTGGAGCAGTACTTC. V is TRBV30 and J is TRBJ2-7, with TRBD1 matching 9 bases. J gave up 7 bases and V 1 base, and 8 bases lay outside the gene matches. CDR3 length: 14 amino acids. Germline loops: CDR1 GTSNPN, CDR2 SVGIG (reference sequence). The entire variable domain, with the rest obtained from reference TRBV30 and TRBJ2-7, is as follows: SQTIHQWPATLVQPVGSPLSLECTVEGTSNPNLYWYRQAAGRGLQLLFYSVGIGQISSEVPQNLSASRPQDRQFILSSKKLLLSDSGFYLCAWSEGTGSLEQYFGPGTRLTVT.